The clone carrying this T cell receptor beta chain was counted once. Its antigen remains unknown. Losses at the gene ends were 1 base for V and 4 bases for J; bases not matched to a gene: 15. CDR3 length: 21 amino acids. Germline V lookup: CDR1 MNHEY, CDR2 SMNVEV (reference sequence). TCRdb recomputed calls from the reads with MiXCR, one row per CDR3 protein. The sample contains approximately 300,000 distinct CDR3 sequences, around 29% of which appear only once. The sample belongs to a study of T cell repertoires in cytomegalovirus infection. Sample: cultured PBMCs, taken from culture after CMV antigen stimulation. V usage is TRBV27 and J usage is TRBJ2-1, with 14 nucleotides matching TRBD2. This TCR was sampled from a human donor in good health (CMV status not recorded). Some clones in this sample may be carry-over from other donors' samples. DNA of the CDR3: TGTGCCAGCAGTTTATATCCGGTCGGACTAGCGGGAGGTAGGGGGTACAATGAGCAGTTCTTC. This sequence encodes CASSLYPVGLAGGRGYNEQFF.